This TCR beta chain was recorded in a study of identifying expanded T cells in peripheral blood. General study points: Technical replicates showed around 1.2 changed clones; approximately 2 weeks around 15; four weeks 19.

To note about this clone: Its antigen is not known.

This table comes from immunoSEQ multiplex PCR, and its TCRdb copy is limited to in-frame clones, with some not included. The profile covers more than 90,000 clones, with 87% appearing a single time and 17% taken by the ten largest. Germline lookup yields CDR1 ENHRY and CDR2 SYGVKD. With V trimmed by 5 bases and J by 4 bases, 4 bases remained unmatched. This CDR3 spans 15 amino acids. This sequence was found in a person aged 18 to 69 in good health. The chain joins TRBV10-3 to TRBJ2-1, with TRBD2 matching 11 bases. Specimen: blood. CDR3 in amino acids: CAISSSGGNYNEQFF. The CDR3 DNA is TGTGCCATCAGTTCTAGCGGGGGGAATTACAATGAGCAGTTCTTC.